What follows is one TCR beta chain and its context. Antigen specificity is unknown. The method was immunoSEQ multiplex PCR; TCRdb's version includes in-frame clones alone and lacks a portion of them. The data contain tens of thousands of clones, around 85% of them singletons. The source of the sample is a study of OX40 agonist ivuxolimab in advanced cancers. Looking at the study overall: Patients enrolled in dose escalation were diagnosed with hepatocellular carcinoma, melanoma, renal cell or head and neck cancer. Overall study results and limits: Also showing low normalized T-cell clonal expansion were some of the nonresponders. Researchers report that CD8+ T cells had, on average, more expanded clones than CD4+.

The germline V and J ends were trimmed by 5 bases and 3 bases, with 13 bases remaining between them. This CDR3 contains 14 residues. Germline V gene sequence: CDR1 LNHDA, CDR2 SQIVND (reference sequence). This clonotype was obtained from an adult with an advanced solid tumor such as melanoma, head and neck, liver or kidney cancer. The chain carries TRBV19 and TRBJ2-5, with a weak D call TRBD2 (5 bases). The specimen was CD4+ or CD8+ T cells sorted from blood, collected in a trial of the OX40 agonist ivuxolimab. The CDR3 nucleotides are TGTGCCAGTAGTGAGGAGGACGGAGAAGAGACCCAGTACTTC. It yields the protein CASSEEDGEETQYF.